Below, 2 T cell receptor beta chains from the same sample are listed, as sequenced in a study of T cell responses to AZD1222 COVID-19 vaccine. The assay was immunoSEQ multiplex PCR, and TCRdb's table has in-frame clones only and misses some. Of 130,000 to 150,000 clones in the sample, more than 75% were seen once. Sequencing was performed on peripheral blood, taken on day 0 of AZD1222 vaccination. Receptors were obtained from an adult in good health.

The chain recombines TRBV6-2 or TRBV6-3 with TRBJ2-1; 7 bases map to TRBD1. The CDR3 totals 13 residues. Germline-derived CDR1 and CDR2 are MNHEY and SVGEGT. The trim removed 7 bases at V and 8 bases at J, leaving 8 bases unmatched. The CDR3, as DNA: TGTGCCAGCAACCCAGACAGGGTCGATGAGCAGTTCTTC. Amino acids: CASNPDRVDEQFF.

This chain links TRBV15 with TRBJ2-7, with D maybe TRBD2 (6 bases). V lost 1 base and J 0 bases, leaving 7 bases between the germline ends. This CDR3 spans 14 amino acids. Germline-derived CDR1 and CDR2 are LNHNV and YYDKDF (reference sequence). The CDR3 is CATSRGGDSYEQYF. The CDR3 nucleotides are TGTGCCACCAGCAGAGGGGGGGACTCCTACGAGCAGTACTTC.